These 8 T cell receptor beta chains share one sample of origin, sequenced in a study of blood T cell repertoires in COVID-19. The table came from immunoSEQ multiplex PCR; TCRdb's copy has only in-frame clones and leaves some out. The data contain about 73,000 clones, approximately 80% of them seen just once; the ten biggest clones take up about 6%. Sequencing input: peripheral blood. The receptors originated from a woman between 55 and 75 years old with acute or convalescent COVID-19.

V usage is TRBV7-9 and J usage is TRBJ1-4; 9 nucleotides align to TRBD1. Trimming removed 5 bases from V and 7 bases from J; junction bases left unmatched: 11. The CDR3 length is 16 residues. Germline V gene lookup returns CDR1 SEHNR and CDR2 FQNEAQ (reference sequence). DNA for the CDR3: TGTGCCAGCAGCCCCAACACGGGACAGGGAGGTGAAAAACTGTTTTTT. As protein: CASSPNTGQGGEKLFF.

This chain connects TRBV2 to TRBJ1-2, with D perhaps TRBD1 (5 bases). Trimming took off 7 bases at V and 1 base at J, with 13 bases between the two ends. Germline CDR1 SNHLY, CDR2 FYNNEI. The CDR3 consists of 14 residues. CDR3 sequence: CASTVAGFNYGYTF. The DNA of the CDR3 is TGTGCCAGCACTGTGGCAGGGTTTAACTATGGCTACACCTTC.

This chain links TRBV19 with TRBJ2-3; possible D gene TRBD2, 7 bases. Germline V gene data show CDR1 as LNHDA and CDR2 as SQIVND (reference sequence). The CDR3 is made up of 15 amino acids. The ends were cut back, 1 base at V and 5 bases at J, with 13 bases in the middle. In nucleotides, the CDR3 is TGTGCCAGTAGTATAGCGGCGGGGGCGGGAGATACGCAGTATTTT. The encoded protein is CASSIAAGAGDTQYF.

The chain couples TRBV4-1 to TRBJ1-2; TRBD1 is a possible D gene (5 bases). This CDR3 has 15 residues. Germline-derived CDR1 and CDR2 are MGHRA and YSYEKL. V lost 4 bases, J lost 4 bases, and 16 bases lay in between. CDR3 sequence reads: CASSLREVVGYGYTF. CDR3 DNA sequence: TGCGCCAGCAGCCTCAGGGAGGTGGTTGGCTATGGCTACACCTTC.

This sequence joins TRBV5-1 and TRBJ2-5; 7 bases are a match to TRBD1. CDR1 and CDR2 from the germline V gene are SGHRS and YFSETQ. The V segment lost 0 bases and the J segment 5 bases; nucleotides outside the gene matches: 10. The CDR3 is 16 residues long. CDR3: CASSLDGTGVGETQYF. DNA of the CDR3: TGCGCCAGCAGCTTGGATGGTACAGGGGTGGGGGAGACCCAGTACTTC.

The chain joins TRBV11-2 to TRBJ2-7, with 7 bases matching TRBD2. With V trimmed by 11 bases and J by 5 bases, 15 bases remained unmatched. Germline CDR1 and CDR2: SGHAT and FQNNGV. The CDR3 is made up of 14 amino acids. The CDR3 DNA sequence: TGTGCCTCCGTGGATAAGGCCCGGGGGGACGAGCAGTACTTC. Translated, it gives CASVDKARGDEQYF.

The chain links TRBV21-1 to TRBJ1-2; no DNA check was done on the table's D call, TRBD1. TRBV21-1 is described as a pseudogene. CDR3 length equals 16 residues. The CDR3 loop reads CASSPSEGGDDYGYTF. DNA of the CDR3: TGTGCCAGCAGCCCTTCCGAAGGGGGCGATGACTATGGCTACACCTTC.

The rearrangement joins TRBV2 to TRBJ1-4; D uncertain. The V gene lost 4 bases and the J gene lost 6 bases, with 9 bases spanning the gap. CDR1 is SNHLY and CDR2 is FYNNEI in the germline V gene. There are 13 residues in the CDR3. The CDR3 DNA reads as TGTGCCAGCAGTGTTGAGTCTGATGAAAAACTGTTTTTT. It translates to CASSVESDEKLFF.